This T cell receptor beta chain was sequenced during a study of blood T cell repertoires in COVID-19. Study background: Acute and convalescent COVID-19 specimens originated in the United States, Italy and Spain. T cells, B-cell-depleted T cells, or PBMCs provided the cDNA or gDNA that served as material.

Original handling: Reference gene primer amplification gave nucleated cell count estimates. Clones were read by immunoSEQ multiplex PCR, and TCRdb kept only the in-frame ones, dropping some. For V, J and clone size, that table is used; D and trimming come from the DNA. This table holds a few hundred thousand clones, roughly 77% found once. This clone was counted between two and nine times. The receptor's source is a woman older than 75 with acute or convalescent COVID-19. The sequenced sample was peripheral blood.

In DNA, the CDR3 is TGTGCCAGCAGCACAAACAGGAGACCCTCTGGAAACACCATATATTTT. It specifies CASSTNRRPSGNTIYF. The chain uses TRBV7-9 and TRBJ1-3; maybe TRBD1 (5 bases). The CDR3 sequence is 16 residues long. V was clipped by 5 bases and J by 0 bases, with 14 bases between them. From germline, CDR1 is SEHNR and CDR2 FQNEAQ (reference sequence).